The sequence of this T cell receptor (beta chain) was determined in a study of T cells in localized non-small cell lung cancer. Notes on this clone: The antigen remains unidentified.

Whole-study findings and limits: T cell clonality was highest in uninvolved adjacent lung, above tumor. Patients showing higher blood T cell density tended to see longer overall survival. Heterogeneity cannot be ruled out, as sequencing used one tumor region only. Researchers found a median around 57 of the top 100 tumor clones in adjacent lung.

The repertoire was sequenced with immunoSEQ multiplex PCR; TCRdb's copy has only in-frame clones and lacks some. The data hold approximately 35,000 clones, with almost 90% observed a single time. Germline lookup yields CDR1 KGHSH and CDR2 LQKENI. V lost 1 base, J lost 0 bases, and 10 bases lay in between. The CDR3 covers 16 residues. This chain joins TRBV18 and TRBJ1-3, with D hard to call. This sample comprised peripheral blood, obtained before any cancer treatment. This receptor was identified in a man aged 35 to 69 with stage I lung adenocarcinoma. The DNA of the CDR3 is TGTGCCAGCTCACCACAACAAGGCCTCTCTGGAAACACCATATATTTT. As protein: CASSPQQGLSGNTIYF.